The 27 T cell receptor beta chains listed next were all sequenced from one sample in a study of T cell changes during pregnancy in multiple sclerosis. The protocol was immunoSEQ multiplex PCR, while the TCRdb copy is restricted to in-frame clones and leaves out a portion. The repertoire consists of over 90,000 clones, with 90% to 95% occurring once and the leading ten covering around 0.99%. Sequenced material: peripheral blood, taken after pregnancy. The origin of the receptors is a female donor with multiple sclerosis, enrolled in a pregnancy study.

The chain is built from TRBV5-5 and TRBJ2-7; D might be TRBD1 (6 bases). Trimming shortened V by 3 bases and J by 6 bases, and 16 bases separated the two germline ends. CDR3 length equals 14 residues. CDR1 is SGHKS, CDR2 YYEKEE, per germline (reference sequence). This chain's CDR3 is CASSSPNRDGEQYF. Written as DNA, the CDR3 is TGTGCCAGCAGCTCGCCAAACAGGGATGGCGAGCAGTACTTC. The variable domain in full, with the rest retrieved from reference TRBV5-5 and TRBJ2-7, is DAGVTQSPTHLIKTRGQQVTLRCSPISGHKSVSWYQQVLGQGPQFIFQYYEKEERGRGNFPDRFSARQFPNYSSELNVNALLLGDSALYLCASSSPNRDGEQYFGPGTRLTVT.

The genes are TRBV19 and TRBJ2-5, with D perhaps TRBD2 (5 bases). V lost 3 bases to trimming and J lost 7 bases, with 6 bases between them. CDR1 and CDR2 from the germline V gene are LNHDA and SQIVND (reference sequence). This CDR3 is 11 amino acids long. The CDR3 loop reads CASSIGVTQYF. In nucleotides, the CDR3 is TGTGCCAGTAGTATCGGGGTGACCCAGTACTTC. Full variable domain (outside the CDR3, taken from reference TRBV19 and TRBJ2-5): DGGITQSPKYLFRKEGQNVTLSCEQNLNHDAMYWYRQDPGQGLRLIYYSQIVNDFQKGDIAEGYSVSREKKESFPLTVTSAQKNPTAFYLCASSIGVTQYFGPGTRLLVL.

The CDR3 sequence: CASSIDTSPGAPDTQYF. The DNA of the CDR3 is TGTGCCAGTAGTATAGATACATCCCCGGGAGCCCCAGATACGCAGTATTTT. The chain links TRBV19 to TRBJ2-3; a possible D gene is TRBD2 (6 bases). The CDR3 is made up of 17 amino acids. With 0 bases removed from V and 4 bases from J, the gap between germline ends came to 17 bases. Per the germline V gene, CDR1 is LNHDA and CDR2 is SQIVND (reference sequence).

V and J are TRBV27 and TRBJ2-3; 8 nucleotides line up with TRBD1. This CDR3 has 15 residues. Germline loops: CDR1 MNHEY, CDR2 SMNVEV (reference sequence). Unmatched junction bases numbered 4, after V lost 3 bases and J lost 2 bases. CDR3: CASSLDRAHTDTQYF. The CDR3 DNA is TGTGCCAGCAGTTTGGACAGGGCTCACACAGATACGCAGTATTTT.

CDR3 protein: CASSRPGQGKAEAFF. CDR3 in DNA: TGTGCCAGCAGCCGACCCGGACAGGGAAAGGCTGAAGCTTTCTTT. The gene calls are TRBV7-9 and TRBJ1-1; TRBD1 aligns across 8 bases. The V segment lost 5 bases and the J segment 6 bases; nucleotides outside the gene matches: 11. The CDR3 has 15 amino acids. Germline V CDR1 and CDR2: SEHNR, FQNEAQ (reference sequence).

The rearrangement uses TRBV5-6 and TRBJ1-5, with D possibly being TRBD1 (6 bases). V shed 0 bases and J shed 3 bases, with 7 bases lying between them. This CDR3 has 14 amino acids. From germline, CDR1 is SGHDT and CDR2 YYEEEE. CDR3 protein: CASSLAGVNQPQHF. The CDR3, as DNA: TGTGCCAGCAGCTTGGCAGGGGTCAATCAGCCCCAGCATTTT.

This clone was detected only a few times. V and J are TRBV27 and TRBJ1-5, with 10 nucleotides matching TRBD1. The CDR3 is made up of 13 amino acids. Germline V CDR1 and CDR2: MNHEY, SMNVEV (reference sequence). Trimming cost V 4 bases and J 11 bases; bases outside gene matches: 5. CDR3: CASSWDRGRTQHF. The CDR3 DNA is TGTGCCAGCAGTTGGGACAGGGGAAGGACCCAGCATTTT.

The chain carries TRBV30 and TRBJ2-7; D unresolved. Trimming cost V 6 bases and J 0 bases, with 15 bases left between them. Looked up from germline, CDR1 is GTSNPN and CDR2 is SVGIG (reference sequence). The CDR3 runs 14 residues. The DNA of the CDR3 is TGTGCCTGCCGGCGAGGTGGCATCTCCTACGAGCAGTACTTC. Its protein is CACRRGGISYEQYF. Full variable domain (rest looked up from reference TRBV30 and TRBJ2-7): SQTIHQWPATLVQPVGSPLSLECTVEGTSNPNLYWYRQAAGRGLQLLFYSVGIGQISSEVPQNLSASRPQDRQFILSSKKLLLSDSGFYLCACRRGGISYEQYFGPGTRLTVT.

The chain links TRBV4-3 to TRBJ2-3; 10 nucleotides line up with TRBD2. Trimming at V came to 4 bases and at J to 2 bases, leaving 6 bases not matched to a gene. CDR1 and CDR2 from the germline V gene are LGHNA and YSLEER. The CDR3 length is 16 residues. The CDR3 loop reads CASSLFGLADTDTQYF. CDR3 sequence (DNA): TGCGCCAGCAGCCTATTCGGACTAGCGGACACAGATACGCAGTATTTT.

This clone was detected once. V and J are TRBV5-1 and TRBJ1-5; tentative D call: TRBD1 (5 bases). Germline V lookup: CDR1 SGHRS, CDR2 YFSETQ. V lost 4 bases to trimming and J lost 2 bases, with 10 bases between them. The CDR3 spans 14 residues. The CDR3: CASSAGGGNQPQHF. The CDR3 DNA reads TGCGCCAGCAGCGCGGGAGGGGGCAATCAGCCCCAGCATTTT.

This chain joins TRBV2 and TRBJ2-5; 12 nucleotides match TRBD1. V shed 8 bases and J 5 bases; nucleotides not matched to a gene: 9. From germline, CDR1 is SNHLY and CDR2 FYNNEI. The CDR3 is made up of 15 amino acids. In DNA form, the CDR3 reads TGTGCCAGCGGGGGACAGGGGGCTTCCCCGGAGACCCAGTACTTC. Amino acids: CASGGQGASPETQYF.

The V and J genes are TRBV7-9 and TRBJ1-4; 8 positions agree with TRBD1. V lost 5 bases to trimming and J lost 3 bases; unmatched junction nucleotides: 5. The CDR3 extends over 15 amino acids. Germline V gene lookup returns CDR1 SEHNR and CDR2 FQNEAQ (reference sequence). CDR3 in amino acids: CASSPLQGANEKLFF. The CDR3 DNA sequence: TGTGCCAGCAGCCCTTTACAGGGGGCTAATGAAAAACTGTTTTTT.

This clone showed up just a few times. This rearrangement joins TRBV11-2 to TRBJ1-2, with a possible D match to TRBD1 (6 bases). Trimming cost V 0 bases and J 0 bases, with 8 bases left between them. CDR3 length: 15 amino acids. The germline V gene has CDR1 SGHAT and CDR2 FQNNGV. CDR3 loop: CASSLERGTNYGYTF. For the CDR3, the DNA is TGTGCCAGCAGCTTAGAGAGGGGGACTAACTATGGCTACACCTTC.

This clone appeared once. The V and J genes are TRBV5-1 and TRBJ1-1; D is unresolved. This CDR3 has 14 amino acids. Germline CDR1 SGHRS, CDR2 YFSETQ. Trimming left V 7 bases short and J 4 bases short, with 17 bases between. The CDR3 sequence is CASRPWVGSTEAFF. The CDR3 bases are TGCGCCAGCCGGCCTTGGGTGGGGAGCACTGAAGCTTTCTTT. Full variable domain (rest looked up from reference TRBV5-1 and TRBJ1-1): KAGVTQTPRYLIKTRGQQVTLSCSPISGHRSVSWYQQTPGQGLQFLFEYFSETQRNKGNFPGRFSGRQFSNSRSEMNVSTLELGDSALYLCASRPWVGSTEAFFGQGTRLTVV.

This clone showed up just once. The CDR3 protein is CASSQAGGVEKLFF. The CDR3 DNA reads TGCGCCAGCAGCCAGGCGGGGGGCGTAGAAAAACTGTTTTTT. The genes are TRBV5-1 and TRBJ1-4; TRBD1 might be the D (6 bases). Germline V gene lookup returns CDR1 SGHRS and CDR2 YFSETQ. Trimming pared 4 bases from V and 8 bases from J, leaving 15 bases between. This CDR3 comprises 14 residues.

This chain links TRBV27 with TRBJ2-7; TRBD1 agrees at 11 bases. Germline CDR1 is MNHEY and CDR2 is SMNVEV (reference sequence). V gave up 4 bases and J gave up 4 bases; unmatched junction bases: 3. CDR3 length equals 14 residues. This chain's CDR3 is CASSSGQGAYEQYF. In DNA form, the CDR3 reads TGTGCCAGCAGTTCCGGACAGGGGGCATACGAGCAGTACTTC.

The genes are TRBV7-9 and TRBJ2-6; no clear D. The V end was cut by 0 bases, the J end by 4 bases, with 4 bases between. CDR3 length: 14 amino acids. Germline V gene sequence: CDR1 SEHNR, CDR2 FQNEAQ (reference sequence). The CDR3 coding sequence is TGTGCCAGCAGCTTAGCGGCCGGGGCCAACGTCCTGACTTTC. It codes for CASSLAAGANVLTF.

The CDR3 bases are TGTGCCAGCAGCAAACCGAGGCGGGAGCTCGGCACAGATACGCAGTATTTT. Its translation is CASSKPRRELGTDTQYF. This chain joins TRBV21-1 and TRBJ2-3; the table's D call TRBD2 went unverified against the DNA. TRBV21-1 is reported as a pseudogene. This CDR3 has 17 amino acids.

V and J are TRBV19 and TRBJ2-3; a possible D gene is TRBD2 (5 bases). The V gene's germline CDR1 is LNHDA and CDR2 SQIVND (reference sequence). The length of the CDR3 is 12 residues. V was clipped by 9 bases and J by 3 bases, with 10 bases between them. The chain's CDR3 is CASRRATDTQYF. In DNA, the CDR3 is TGTGCCAGCCGGCGGGCTACAGATACGCAGTATTTT.

The CDR3 spells CSVDGEQGMRTHNEQFF. CDR3 DNA sequence: TGCAGCGTTGATGGGGAACAGGGGATGAGGACACACAATGAGCAGTTCTTC. The chain uses TRBV29-1 and TRBJ2-1; 7 bases are shared with TRBD1. J lost 5 bases, V lost 3 bases, and 16 bases had no gene match. CDR1 is SQVTM, CDR2 ANQGSEA, per germline. CDR3 size: 17 residues.

This chain links TRBV21-1 with TRBJ2-5; TRBD2 is the table's D call, not checked against the DNA. TRBV21-1 is flagged as a pseudogene. The CDR3 spans 17 residues. This CDR3 is CASSSLGTSGPKETQYF. The CDR3 nucleotides are TGTGCCAGCAGCTCCCTCGGGACTAGCGGACCTAAAGAGACCCAGTACTTC.

The CDR3 DNA follows: TGTGCCAGTAGTCCTTTACGGGGGCTAGCGGGTTCCTACGAGCAGTACTTC. As protein: CASSPLRGLAGSYEQYF. The chain combines TRBV19 with TRBJ2-7; 8 bases match TRBD2. There are 17 residues in the CDR3. V was pared by 5 bases and J by 1 base, with 13 bases of the junction left unmatched. CDR1 and CDR2 from the germline V gene are LNHDA and SQIVND (reference sequence).

This chain connects TRBV19 to TRBJ2-7, with D maybe TRBD1 (6 bases). The CDR3 spans 13 residues. Germline CDR1 is LNHDA and CDR2 is SQIVND (reference sequence). With 5 bases removed from V and 3 bases from J, the gap between germline ends came to 11 bases. The CDR3 nucleotides are TGTGCCAGTAGTCCTGGACAGAGCTACGAGCAGTACTTC. This translates into CASSPGQSYEQYF.

The chain uses TRBV5-1 and TRBJ2-7; 7 positions match TRBD2. Germline V CDR1 and CDR2: SGHRS, YFSETQ. The CDR3 has 15 amino acids. Trimming took 5 bases from V and 3 from J; bases not matched to a gene: 11. The CDR3 DNA sequence: TGCGCCAGCAGGAAAGGGAGGGAGGTTAGCTACGAGCAGTACTTC. This translates into CASRKGREVSYEQYF.

J is TRBJ1-5 and V is TRBV19, with no clear D. This CDR3 comprises 11 residues. Germline loops: CDR1 LNHDA, CDR2 SQIVND (reference sequence). The V gene lost 9 bases and the J gene lost 2 bases, with 5 bases spanning the gap. In DNA form, the CDR3 reads TGTGCCAGCGGGGGCAATCAGCCCCAGCATTTT. It is translated as CASGGNQPQHF. The whole variable domain, remainder taken from reference TRBV19 and TRBJ1-5, is DGGITQSPKYLFRKEGQNVTLSCEQNLNHDAMYWYRQDPGQGLRLIYYSQIVNDFQKGDIAEGYSVSREKKESFPLTVTSAQKNPTAFYLCASGGNQPQHFGDGTRLSIL.

This clone occurred once. The chain has TRBV5-1 and TRBJ2-1, with TRBD2 identical over 14 bases. Unmatched junction bases numbered 1, after V lost 0 bases and J lost 2 bases. This CDR3 is built from 17 residues. The germline V gene has CDR1 SGHRS and CDR2 YFSETQ. The CDR3 sequence is CASSLAGLAGAYNEQFF. The DNA for the CDR3 is TGCGCCAGCAGCTTGGCGGGACTAGCGGGAGCCTACAATGAGCAGTTCTTC.

The rearrangement joins TRBV9 to TRBJ2-7, with D possibly matching TRBD1 (5 bases). This CDR3 comprises 15 residues. Trimming removed 3 bases at V and 3 bases at J, with 16 bases between. From germline, CDR1 is SGDLS and CDR2 YYNGEE. The DNA of the CDR3 is TGTGCCAGCAGCGGGGGCCTCGACCACCTCTACGAGCAGTACTTC. This translates into CASSGGLDHLYEQYF. Variable domain in full (rest from reference TRBV9 and TRBJ2-7): DSGVTQTPKHLITATGQRVTLRCSPRSGDLSVYWYQQSLDQGLQFLIQYYNGEERAKGNILERFSAQQFPDLHSELNLSSLELGDSALYFCASSGGLDHLYEQYFGPGTRLTVT.